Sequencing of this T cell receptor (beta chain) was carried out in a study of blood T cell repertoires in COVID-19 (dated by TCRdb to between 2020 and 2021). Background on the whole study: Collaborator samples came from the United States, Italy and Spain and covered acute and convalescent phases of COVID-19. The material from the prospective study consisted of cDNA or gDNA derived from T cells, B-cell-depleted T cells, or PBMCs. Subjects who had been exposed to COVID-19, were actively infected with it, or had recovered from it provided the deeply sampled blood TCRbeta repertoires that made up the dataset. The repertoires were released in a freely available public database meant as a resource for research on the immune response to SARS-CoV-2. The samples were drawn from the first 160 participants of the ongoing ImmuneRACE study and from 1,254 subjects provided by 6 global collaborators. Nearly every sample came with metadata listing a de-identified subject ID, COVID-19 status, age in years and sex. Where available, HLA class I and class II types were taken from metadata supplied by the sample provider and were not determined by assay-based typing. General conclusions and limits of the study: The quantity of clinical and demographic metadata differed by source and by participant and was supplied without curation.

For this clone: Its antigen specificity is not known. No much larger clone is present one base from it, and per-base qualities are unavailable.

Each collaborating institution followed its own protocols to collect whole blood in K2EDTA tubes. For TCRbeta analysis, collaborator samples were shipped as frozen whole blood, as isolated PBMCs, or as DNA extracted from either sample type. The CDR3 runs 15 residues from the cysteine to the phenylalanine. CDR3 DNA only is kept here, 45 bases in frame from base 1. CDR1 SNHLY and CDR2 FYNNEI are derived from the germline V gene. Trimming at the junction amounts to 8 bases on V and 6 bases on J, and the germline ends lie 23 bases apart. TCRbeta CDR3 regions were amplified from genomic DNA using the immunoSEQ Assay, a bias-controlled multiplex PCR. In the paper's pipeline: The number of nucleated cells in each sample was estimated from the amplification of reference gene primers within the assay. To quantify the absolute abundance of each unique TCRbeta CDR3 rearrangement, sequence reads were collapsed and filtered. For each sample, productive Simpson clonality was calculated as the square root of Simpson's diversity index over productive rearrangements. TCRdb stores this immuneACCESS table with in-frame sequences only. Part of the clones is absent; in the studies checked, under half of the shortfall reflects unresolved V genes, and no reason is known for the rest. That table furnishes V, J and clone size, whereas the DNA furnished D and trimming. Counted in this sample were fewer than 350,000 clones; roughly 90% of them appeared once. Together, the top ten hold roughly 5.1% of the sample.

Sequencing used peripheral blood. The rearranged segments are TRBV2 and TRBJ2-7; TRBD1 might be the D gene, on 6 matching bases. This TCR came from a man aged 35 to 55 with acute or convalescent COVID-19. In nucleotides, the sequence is TGTGCCAGCTCCCTCGTGAGGGGGTCAGTGGGCGAGCAGTACTTC. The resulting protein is CASSLVRGSVGEQYF.